A selection of T cell receptor beta chains follows, all from one sample in a study of blood T cell repertoires in COVID-19. Profiling relied on immunoSEQ multiplex PCR, and the TCRdb table lists in-frame clones only, not all of them. The sample lists about 180,000 clones, 80% to 90% occurring once. Sequencing was carried out using peripheral blood. Receptors were obtained from a man between 60 and 75 years old with acute or convalescent COVID-19. CDR3s include the opening cysteine and the closing phenylalanine or tryptophan. A D gene is named only where the DNA matches it firmly. Some rows have no size entry. The others give once, few or many, or a class for an expanded clone.

j_call v_call d_call clone_size cdr3_nt cdr3_aa
TRBJ2-3 TRBV18 NA NA TGTGCCAGCTCCATCTCCCACAGGGCTGGAACAGATACGCAGTATTTT CASSISHRAGTDTQYF
TRBJ1-2 TRBV7-6 TRBD1 NA TGTGCCAGCAGCTGGGGGACAGGCTCCGTTTTATCGGTTGGCTACACCTTC CASSWGTGSVLSVGYTF
TRBJ1-4 TRBV12-5 TRBD1 once TGTGCTAGTGGTTTGGTACCGATCCGGACAGGGCTCGACGGACTGTTTTTT CASGLVPIRTGLDGLFF
TRBJ2-1 TRBV5-1 TRBD2 NA TGCGCCAGCAGCTTTACGGGAGGGCCGCCCAATGAGCAGTTCTTC CASSFTGGPPNEQFF
TRBJ2-6 TRBV27 TRBD1 once TGTGCCACCCCCCCGACAGGGGCCACTGGGGCCAACGTCCTGACTTTC CATPPTGATGANVLTF
TRBJ2-7 TRBV7-2 NA once TGTGCCAGCAGCTTAGAAGAGCGTTACGAGCAGTACTTC CASSLEERYEQYF
TRBJ2-7 TRBV6-6 TRBD1 NA TGTGCCAGCAGGAAGGAACAGGGGCCCCACGAGCAGTACTTC CASRKEQGPHEQYF
TRBJ2-7 TRBV11-2 TRBD2 NA TGTGCCAGCAGCCCGGGGACTAGCTCCTACGAGCAGTACTTC CASSPGTSSYEQYF
TRBJ2-3 TRBV27 TRBD2 NA TGTGCCAGCAGTTTCCTACTAGCGGAGAGCACAGATACGCAGTATTTT CASSFLLAESTDTQYF
TRBJ1-1 TRBV19 NA NA TGTGCCAGTAGTACTTACCGGGACGGAGGGGTTGCTGAAGCTTTCTTT CASSTYRDGGVAEAFF
TRBJ2-5 TRBV4-3 TRBD1 NA TGCGCCAGCAGCCAGAACGGACAGGGGCAAGAGACCCAGTACTTC CASSQNGQGQETQYF
TRBJ2-3 TRBV9 NA NA TGTGCCAGCAGCCCCCGAGCAGGGCATACAGATACGCAGTATTTT CASSPRAGHTDTQYF
TRBJ2-7 TRBV14 TRBD2 NA TGTGCCAGCAGCCAACTTGGGGCGGCGGGAGCCGCCTACGAGCAGTACTTC CASSQLGAAGAAYEQYF
TRBJ2-3 TRBV30 TRBD2 NA TGTGCCTGGACCCAGGGAGGGCTCTCACCATCCACAGATACGCAGTATTTT CAWTQGGLSPSTDTQYF
TRBJ1-3 TRBV14 NA NA TGTGCCAGCAGCCAAGACCATCGGGGGACTGGAAACACCATATATTTT CASSQDHRGTGNTIYF
TRBJ2-1 TRBV9 TRBD2 NA TGTGCCAGCAGCCCCTGGACTAGCGGGAGTGAGCAGTTCTTC CASSPWTSGSEQFF
TRBJ2-7 TRBV12-3/TRBV12-4 NA NA TGTGCCAGCAGTTTTGGAGGGTGGGAGCAGTACTTC CASSFGGWEQYF
TRBJ1-5 TRBV4-1 NA NA TGCGCCAGCAGCCAAGCTGCGGGACTAGTAAATCAGCCCCAGCATTTT CASSQAAGLVNQPQHF
TRBJ2-1 TRBV9 NA NA TGTGCCAGCAGCCCCCGCCTTTTGGGAGGGGGGTTCAATGAGCAGTTCTTC CASSPRLLGGGFNEQFF
TRBJ1-2 TRBV2 NA once TGTGCCAGCGGGCGCGGGTTTAACTATGGCTACACCTTC CASGRGFNYGYTF
TRBJ1-2 TRBV7-3 NA once TGTGCCAGCAGCTTAGACATGACAGGCTCTGGAGGCTACACCTTC CASSLDMTGSGGYTF
TRBJ2-5 TRBV5-1 NA NA TGCGCCAGCAGCTTGACAGACAGGAACCAAGAGACCCAGTACTTC CASSLTDRNQETQYF
TRBJ1-2 TRBV4-2 NA NA TGTGCCAGCAGCCAAGATCGAGGGCTTTCGGGTAACTATGGCTACACCTTC CASSQDRGLSGNYGYTF
TRBJ1-2 TRBV15 TRBD1 NA TGTGCCACCAGCAGAGGGGACAGGGCCTCAGGCTACACCTTC CATSRGDRASGYTF
TRBJ2-4 TRBV7-8 TRBD2 NA TGTGCCAGCAGCGAGAATGCGGGGGTGGCCCAAAACATTCAGTACTTC CASSENAGVAQNIQYF
TRBJ1-4 TRBV19 NA NA TGTGCCAGTAGTACGGGAGCCGGGAGCGAAAAACTGTTTTTT CASSTGAGSEKLFF